The clone carrying this T cell receptor (beta chain) occurred once. The antigen remains unidentified. Trimming cost V 3 bases and J 7 bases; bases outside gene matches: 12. CDR1 and CDR2 from the germline V gene are SGDLS and YYNGEE. This CDR3 comprises 19 residues. This record belongs to a study of cytomegalovirus exposure and HLA in healthy donors. Study-level results: Despite most TCR sequences being rare, some public TCRs occurred in many donors. Associated with cytomegalovirus, according to the listing, were around 170 TCR beta chains. Association of a missense DCLRE1C variant with TCR beta V- and J-gene trimming was reported in a later analysis.

A multiplex PCR was run with 60 Vbeta primers and 13 Jbeta primers. Original methodology: A follow-up analysis tallied about 80 million unique TCR beta chains, approximately 11 million shared. Repertoires were generated with immunoSEQ multiplex PCR, while TCRdb's copy carries only in-frame clones and drops some. The DNA was the basis for D and trimming; V, J and clone size are from that table. The sample shows about 150,000 clones, approximately 77% of them seen only once. Sample: PBMCs. The chain carries TRBV9 and TRBJ2-2; 16 positions match TRBD2. This clonotype was sampled from a man aged 18 to 29 in good health and CMV-seronegative. The CDR3 protein is CASSEAGTSGRALGGELFF. The CDR3, as DNA: TGTGCCAGCAGCGAGGCCGGGACTAGCGGGAGGGCCCTGGGCGGGGAGCTGTTTTTT. The whole variable domain, remainder taken from reference TRBV9 and TRBJ2-2, is DSGVTQTPKHLITATGQRVTLRCSPRSGDLSVYWYQQSLDQGLQFLIQYYNGEERAKGNILERFSAQQFPDLHSELNLSSLELGDSALYFCASSEAGTSGRALGGELFFGEGSRLTVL.